This T cell receptor beta chain was sequenced for a study of T cell clonotyping in hematopoietic cell transplantation. General study findings and limits: Recipient TCR diversity dropped after transplant; expanded clonotypes rose from day 30 to 180.

This CDR3 comprises 12 residues. Germline CDR1 is MDHEN and CDR2 is SYDVKM. Unmatched junction bases numbered 6, after V lost 8 bases and J lost 6 bases. Sequenced by immunoSEQ multiplex PCR; TCRdb stores in-frame clones only, minus some. Counted here are tens of thousands of clones, almost 97% occurring once; the ten biggest clones make up under 2%. This clone was detected once. What it binds is not known. Sample time point: recipient sample about 28 days before transplant, after cytoreduction. The chain links TRBV28 to TRBJ1-2, with 7 positions matching TRBD1. The sequencing used peripheral blood mononuclear cells, collected before stem cell transplant. The receptor was derived from a woman in her fifties or sixties with acute myeloid leukemia. Some clones in this sample may be carry-over from other donors' samples. The CDR3: CASLGQSNGYTF. CDR3 DNA sequence: TGTGCCAGCTTGGGACAGTCAAATGGCTACACCTTC.